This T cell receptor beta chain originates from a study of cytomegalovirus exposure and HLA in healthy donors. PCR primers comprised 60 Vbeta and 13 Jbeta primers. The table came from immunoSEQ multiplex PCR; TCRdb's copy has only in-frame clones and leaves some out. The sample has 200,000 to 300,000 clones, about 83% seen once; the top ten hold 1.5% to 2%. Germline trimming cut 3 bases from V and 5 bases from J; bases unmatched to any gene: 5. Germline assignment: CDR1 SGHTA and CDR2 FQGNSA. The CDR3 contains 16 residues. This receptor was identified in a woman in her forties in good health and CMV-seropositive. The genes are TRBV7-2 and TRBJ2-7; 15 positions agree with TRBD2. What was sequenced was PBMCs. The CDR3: CASSFRTSGRGHEQYF. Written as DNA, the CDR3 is TGTGCCAGCAGCTTCCGGACTAGCGGGAGGGGGCACGAGCAGTACTTC.